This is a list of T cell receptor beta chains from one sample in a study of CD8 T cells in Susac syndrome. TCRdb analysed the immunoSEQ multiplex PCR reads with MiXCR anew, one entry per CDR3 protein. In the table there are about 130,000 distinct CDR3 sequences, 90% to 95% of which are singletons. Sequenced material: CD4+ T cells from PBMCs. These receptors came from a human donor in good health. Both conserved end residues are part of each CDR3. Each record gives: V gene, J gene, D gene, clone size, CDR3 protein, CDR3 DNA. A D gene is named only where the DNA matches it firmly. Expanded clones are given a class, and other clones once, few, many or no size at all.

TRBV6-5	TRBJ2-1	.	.	CASSSSRSSYNEQFF	TGTGCCAGCAGCTCGTCACGCTCGTCCTACAATGAGCAGTTCTTC
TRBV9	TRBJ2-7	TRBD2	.	CASSVYPSGSYEQYF	TGTGCCAGCAGCGTATATCCTAGCGGGTCCTACGAGCAGTACTTC
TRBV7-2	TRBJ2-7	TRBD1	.	CASSSTGPYEQYF	TGTGCCAGCAGCTCGACAGGGCCCTACGAGCAGTACTTC
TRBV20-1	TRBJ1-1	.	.	CSALGTSNTEAFF	TGCAGTGCCCTCGGGACATCGAACACTGAAGCTTTCTTT
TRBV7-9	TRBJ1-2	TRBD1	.	CASSSDRAYGYTF	TGTGCCAGCAGCTCCGACAGGGCCTATGGCTACACCTTC
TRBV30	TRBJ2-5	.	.	CAWSVTGSETQYF	TGTGCCTGGAGTGTTACCGGGAGTGAGACCCAGTACTTC
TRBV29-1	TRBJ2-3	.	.	CSVETTDTQYF	TGCAGCGTCGAAACCACAGATACGCAGTATTTT
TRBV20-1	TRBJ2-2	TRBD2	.	CSANLAGGGTGELFF	TGCAGTGCGAACTTAGCGGGAGGGGGTACCGGGGAGCTGTTTTTT
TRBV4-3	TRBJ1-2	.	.	CASSQERTQDPVYGYTF	TGCGCCAGCAGCCAAGAAAGGACCCAGGATCCCGTCTATGGCTACACCTTC
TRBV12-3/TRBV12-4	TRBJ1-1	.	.	CASKGTENTEAFF	TGTGCCAGCAAGGGGACGGAGAACACTGAAGCTTTCTTT
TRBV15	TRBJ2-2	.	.	CATSRPTEGGELFF	TGTGCCACCAGCAGACCAACGGAAGGCGGGGAGCTGTTTTTT
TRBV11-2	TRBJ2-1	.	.	CASSLPGGGIYEQFF	TGTGCCAGCAGCTTACCTGGCGGCGGGATCTATGAGCAGTTCTTC
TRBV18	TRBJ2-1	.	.	CASSPGRLAYNEQFF	TGTGCCAGCTCACCGGGAAGGTTGGCCTACAATGAGCAGTTCTTC
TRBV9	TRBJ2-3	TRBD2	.	CASSVVGGTTNTQYF	TGTGCCAGCAGCGTAGTTGGCGGGACTACAAATACGCAGTATTTT
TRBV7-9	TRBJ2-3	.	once	CASSLDPYWRGTDTQYF	TGTGCCAGCAGCTTAGACCCGTATTGGAGGGGCACAGATACGCAGTATTTT
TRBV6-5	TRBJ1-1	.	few	CASSRSTEAFF	TGTGCCAGCAGTCGATCCACTGAAGCTTTCTTT
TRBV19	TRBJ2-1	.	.	CASKKGQAELF	TGTGCCAGTAAGAAGGGGCAGGCTGAACTCTTC
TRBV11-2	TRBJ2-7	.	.	CASSLALDYYEQYF	TGTGCCAGCAGCTTAGCTCTCGATTACTACGAGCAGTACTTC
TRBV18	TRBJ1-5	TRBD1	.	CASSSQGAINQPQHF	TGTGCCAGCTCATCACAGGGGGCGATCAATCAGCCCCAGCATTTT
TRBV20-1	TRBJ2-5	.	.	CSARPIMGAQETQYF	TGCAGTGCTAGGCCCATTATGGGGGCCCAAGAGACCCAGTACTTC
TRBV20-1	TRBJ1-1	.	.	CSAREGYTEAFF	TGCAGTGCTAGAGAGGGGTACACTGAAGCTTTCTTT
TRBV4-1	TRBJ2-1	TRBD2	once	CASSPIGTSVYNEQFF	TGCGCCAGCAGCCCCATTGGGACTAGCGTGTACAATGAGCAGTTCTTC